In its sample, the clone carrying this T cell receptor (beta chain) was seen a few times. The target antigen is unknown. The data belong to a study of CD8 T cell repertoires and HIV-1 epitope variants. Study information: Separate wells received one of Twenty-five Gag or Nef variant peptides. Study findings and constraints: Of fewer than 10 antigen-specific beta clonotypes, five to seven appeared to cross-react with escape variants.

CDR1 is SGHAT and CDR2 is FQNNGV in the germline V gene. The length of the CDR3 is 14 residues. After removal of 1 base from V and 9 bases from J, the junction contained 1 base not matched to a gene. Clones were read by immunoSEQ multiplex PCR, and TCRdb kept only the in-frame ones, dropping some. The sample has tens of thousands of clones; roughly 77% are singletons. The chain carries TRBV11-2 and TRBJ2-1; 12 nucleotides match TRBD2. Sequencing used uncultured baseline CD8+ T cells from peripheral blood mononuclear cells (PBMCs). This sequence originates from a male donor with HIV. In DNA, the CDR3 is TGTGCCAGCAGCTTAGTACTAGCGGGAGGTGAGCAGTTCTTC. Residues: CASSLVLAGGEQFF.